A single sample gave rise to the 22 T cell receptor beta chains below, sequenced in a study of memory CD4+ T cells and cytomegalovirus serostatus (dated 2019 in TCRdb). Single viable CD3+CD4+CD8-CD45RO+ cells were sorted as memory CD4+ T cells on a FACSAria II. The receptor library was made with the immunoSEQ multiplex PCR assay. What TCRdb holds here is the immuneACCESS table cut down to in-frame rearrangements. Part of the clones is not present; checked against another copy, under half of the missing clones reflect an unresolved V gene, and the others are unexplained. For this sample the table gives some 41,000 clones, of which roughly 83% were detected only once. About 0.79% of the sample belongs to the ten largest clones. The specimen was memory CD4+ T cells from blood. The source of these receptors is an adult in good health and CMV-seronegative.

V usage is TRBV11-1 and J usage is TRBJ1-1; D may be TRBD1 (6 bases). The CDR3 totals 12 residues. Germline V gene data show CDR1 as SGHAT and CDR2 as FQDESV (reference sequence). The V gene lost 5 bases and the J gene lost 5 bases, with 9 bases spanning the gap. The CDR3, as DNA: TGTGCCAGCAGCGCCACAGGGACTGAAGCTTTCTTT. Protein product: CASSATGTEAFF.

The chain combines TRBV4-2 with TRBJ1-5; 9 nucleotides align to TRBD1. CDR1 is LGHNA and CDR2 is YNFKEQ in the germline V gene. The trim removed 4 bases at V and 4 bases at J, leaving 8 bases unmatched. The CDR3 length is 16 residues. The CDR3 spells CASSRAQDRGNQPQHF. In DNA form, the CDR3 reads TGTGCCAGCAGCCGAGCGCAGGACAGGGGTAATCAGCCCCAGCATTTT.

The rearrangement joins TRBV5-6 to TRBJ2-7; 10 nucleotides line up with TRBD2. Per germline, CDR1 SGHDT and CDR2 YYEEEE. The trim removed 0 bases at V and 5 bases at J, leaving 8 bases unmatched. The CDR3 loop spans 16 amino acids. CDR3 protein: CASSLASRLAGDEQYF. The CDR3 coding sequence is TGTGCCAGCAGCTTGGCCTCCAGGCTAGCGGGGGACGAGCAGTACTTC.

This sequence joins TRBV6-1 and TRBJ2-5; D is uncertain. The length of the CDR3 is 14 residues. V was cut by 1 base and J by 5 bases, with 11 bases left in between. From germline, CDR1 is MNHNS and CDR2 SASEGT. CDR3 DNA: TGTGCCAGCAGTGAAGGATGGGGTTGGGAGACCCAGTACTTC. This codes for CASSEGWGWETQYF.

The rearrangement joins TRBV11-2 to TRBJ2-2, with 7 bases aligning to TRBD1. The CDR3 runs 15 residues. V gave up 4 bases and J gave up 4 bases; unmatched junction bases: 6. Germline-derived CDR1 and CDR2 are SGHAT and FQNNGV. The CDR3 DNA reads TGTGCCAGCAGCTCGATCCGACAGGGCACCGGGGAGCTGTTTTTT. This gives the protein CASSSIRQGTGELFF.

The chain recombines TRBV29-1 with TRBJ1-2, with D possibly matching TRBD1 (5 bases). V lost 4 bases and J lost 4, with 13 bases in between. This CDR3 is 13 amino acids long. The germline CDR1 and CDR2 sequences are SQVTM and ANQGSEA. For the CDR3, the DNA is TGCAGCGTTGTAGGGGAGGCCAGCTATGGCTACACCTTC. Residues: CSVVGEASYGYTF.

The V gene is TRBV19, the J gene TRBJ2-7, with TRBD2 as a possible D gene (5 bases). The ends were cut back, 4 bases at V and 6 bases at J, with 13 bases in the middle. The CDR3 contains 13 residues. Germline-derived CDR1 and CDR2 are LNHDA and SQIVND (reference sequence). The CDR3 coding sequence is TGTGCCAGTAGTACCCAACTTCGGGGCGAGCAGTACTTC. Protein: CASSTQLRGEQYF. Combining the CDR3 with reference TRBV19 and TRBJ2-7 gives the whole variable domain DGGITQSPKYLFRKEGQNVTLSCEQNLNHDAMYWYRQDPGQGLRLIYYSQIVNDFQKGDIAEGYSVSREKKESFPLTVTSAQKNPTAFYLCASSTQLRGEQYFGPGTRLTVT.

This clone was picked up a small number of times. The rearrangement joins TRBV6-5 to TRBJ1-3; TRBD1 matches at 7 bases. V shed 6 bases, J shed 5 bases, and the junction held 7 bases outside the gene matches. Germline V gene lookup returns CDR1 MNHEY and CDR2 SVGAGI. The CDR3 length is 14 residues. The CDR3 is CASSRGQARNTIYF. The CDR3 DNA reads TGTGCCAGCAGCCGAGGACAGGCTAGAAACACCATATATTTT.

The chain recombines TRBV23-1 with TRBJ1-1, with TRBD1 identical over 7 bases. TRBV23-1 is identified as an open reading frame with a role that is uncertain. Germline trimming cut 4 bases from V and 1 base from J; bases unmatched to any gene: 9. The CDR3 is 16 residues long. Here the CDR3 DNA reads TGCGCCAGCAGTCGACCCAAGGGACAGAGGAACACTGAAGCTTTCTTT. Amino acids: CASSRPKGQRNTEAFF.

The chain joins TRBV6-1 to TRBJ2-3, with 8 bases identical to TRBD1. The CDR3 has 14 residues. The trim removed 4 bases at V and 9 bases at J, leaving 9 bases unmatched. Germline CDR1 and CDR2: MNHNS and SASEGT. The DNA of the CDR3 is TGTGCCAGCAGTGGCAGTTCAGGGGGCGGCACGCAGTATTTT. Translating gives CASSGSSGGGTQYF.

V and J are TRBV11-3 and TRBJ2-5; D ambiguous. Germline V gene data show CDR1 as SGHNT and CDR2 as YENEEA. The CDR3 runs 13 residues. V was clipped by 5 bases and J by 0 bases, with 7 bases between them. Here the CDR3 DNA reads TGTGCCAGCAGCAGAGGACACCAAGAGACCCAGTACTTC. Its protein product is CASSRGHQETQYF.

The rearrangement uses TRBV27 and TRBJ2-1, with a tentative D call TRBD1 (5 bases). The CDR3 sequence is 11 residues long. The germline V gene encodes CDR1 MNHEY and CDR2 SMNVEV (reference sequence). Deletions cut 5 bases from V and 10 bases from J, with 9 bases between. The CDR3 protein is CASSTRQEQFF. The CDR3 DNA follows: TGTGCCAGCAGTACGCGACAGGAGCAGTTCTTC.

The V call is TRBV5-5, the J call TRBJ2-1; 13 positions agree with TRBD2. Germline V gives CDR1 SGHKS, CDR2 YYEKEE (reference sequence). The CDR3 is made up of 17 amino acids. V shed 4 bases, J shed 7 bases, and the junction held 11 bases outside the gene matches. CDR3 coding DNA: TGTGCCAGCAGCAAGGGACTAGCGGGGATGTGGTTGAATGAGCAGTTCTTC. It specifies CASSKGLAGMWLNEQFF. Using reference TRBV5-5 and TRBJ2-1 for the parts outside the CDR3, the full variable domain is DAGVTQSPTHLIKTRGQQVTLRCSPISGHKSVSWYQQVLGQGPQFIFQYYEKEERGRGNFPDRFSARQFPNYSSELNVNALLLGDSALYLCASSKGLAGMWLNEQFFGPGTRLTVL.

This chain joins TRBV6-5 and TRBJ2-5; D is unclear. Germline values: CDR1 MNHEY, CDR2 SVGAGI. The CDR3 covers 13 residues. V lost 2 bases, J lost 1 base, and 5 bases lay in between. The CDR3 DNA is TGTGCCAGCAGTTACCGGTCCCAAGAGACCCAGTACTTC. Translating gives CASSYRSQETQYF.

The V and J genes are TRBV20-1 and TRBJ2-1; possibly TRBD1 or TRBD2 for D (5 bases each). Germline CDR1 reads DFQATT; CDR2 reads SNEGSKA (reference sequence). V was trimmed by 5 bases and J by 10 bases, leaving 12 bases between them. CDR3 size: 11 residues. Written as DNA, the CDR3 is TGCAGTGCTGCCCGGGACGGCGAGCAGTTCTTC. Protein product: CSAARDGEQFF.

The chain employs TRBV28 and TRBJ2-3; 11 nucleotides match TRBD2. From germline, CDR1 is MDHEN and CDR2 SYDVKM. Germline trimming cut 5 bases from V and 6 bases from J; bases unmatched to any gene: 7. This CDR3 is 15 amino acids long. The CDR3 DNA sequence: TGTGCCAGCAGTGAAGGGACTAGCGGTTTGGATACGCAGTATTTT. Protein: CASSEGTSGLDTQYF. Using reference TRBV28 and TRBJ2-3 for the parts outside the CDR3, the full variable domain is DVKVTQSSRYLVKRTGEKVFLECVQDMDHENMFWYRQDPGLGLRLIYFSYDVKMKEKGDIPEGYSVSREKKERFSLILESASTNQTSMYLCASSEGTSGLDTQYFGPGTRLTVL.

With regard to this clone: Germline and junction disagree at one end, which may indicate a read error. V and J are TRBV7-2 and TRBJ1-1; D gene ambiguous. CDR1 is SGHTA and CDR2 is FQGNSA in the germline V gene. This CDR3 contains 11 residues. The CDR3 DNA sequence: TGTGCCAGCAGCTTATCGACTGAAACTTTCTTT. It codes for CASSLSTETFF.

This chain uses TRBV4-1 with TRBJ2-3; D perhaps matches TRBD2 (6 bases). The CDR3 has 13 amino acids. The V end was cut by 3 bases, the J end by 11 bases, with 15 bases between. The germline CDR1 and CDR2 sequences are MGHRA and YSYEKL. The CDR3 loop reads CASSQIGQTRQYF. For the CDR3, the DNA is TGCGCCAGCAGCCAGATCGGGCAGACTAGGCAGTATTTT.

This clone occurred a few times. The chain joins TRBV7-9 to TRBJ1-1; 7 bases agree with TRBD1. The CDR3 runs to 11 residues. Germline V CDR1 and CDR2: SEHNR, FQNEAQ (reference sequence). V dropped 5 bases and J dropped 9; count of bases not matched to a gene: 3. The CDR3 DNA follows: TGTGCCAGCAGCGCGGACAGGAAAGCTTTCTTT. Amino acids: CASSADRKAFF.

The chain combines TRBV28 with TRBJ1-2, with 12 bases lining up with TRBD1. This CDR3 comprises 15 residues. V was pared by 9 bases and J by 5 bases, with 10 bases of the junction left unmatched. CDR1 and CDR2 (germline): MDHEN, SYDVKM. Here the CDR3 reads CASGDRGRGVYGYTF. In DNA, the CDR3 is TGTGCCAGTGGGGACAGGGGGCGCGGTGTTTATGGCTACACCTTC.

CDR3 loop: CASSLMGISNQPQHF. CDR3 in DNA: TGTGCCAGCAGCTTAATGGGGATTAGCAATCAGCCCCAGCATTTT. The chain joins TRBV7-2 to TRBJ1-5; D unclear. V was cut by 2 bases and J by 0 bases, with 8 bases left in between. Germline-derived CDR1 and CDR2 are SGHTA and FQGNSA. This CDR3 is 15 amino acids long. Filled out from reference TRBV7-2 and TRBJ1-5, the complete variable domain reads GAGVSQSPSNKVTEKGKDVELRCDPISGHTALYWYRQSLGQGLEFLIYFQGNSAPDKSGLPSDRFSAERTGGSVSTLTIQRTQQEDSAVYLCASSLMGISNQPQHFGDGTRLSIL.

The J gene is TRBJ1-1, the V gene TRBV7-9; D is unclear. CDR3 length: 14 residues. Between the trimmed V and J ends, which lost 1 base and 1 base, there was a span of 7 bases. Germline loops: CDR1 SEHNR, CDR2 FQNEAQ (reference sequence). CDR3 sequence (DNA): TGTGCCAGCAGCTTAGGTGCAGGGAACACTGAAGCTTTCTTT. It codes for CASSLGAGNTEAFF.